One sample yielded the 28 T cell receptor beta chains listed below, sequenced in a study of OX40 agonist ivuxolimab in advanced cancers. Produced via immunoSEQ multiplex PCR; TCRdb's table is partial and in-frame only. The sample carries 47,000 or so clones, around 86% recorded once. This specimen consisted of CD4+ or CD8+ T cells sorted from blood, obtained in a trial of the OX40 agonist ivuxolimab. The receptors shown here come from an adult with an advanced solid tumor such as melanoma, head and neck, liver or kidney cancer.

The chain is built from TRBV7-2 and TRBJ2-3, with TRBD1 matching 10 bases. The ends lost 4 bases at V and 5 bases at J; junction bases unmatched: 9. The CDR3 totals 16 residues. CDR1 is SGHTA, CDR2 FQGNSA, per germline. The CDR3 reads CASSSRQGAIEDTQYF. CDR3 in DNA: TGTGCCAGCAGCTCGAGACAGGGGGCAATTGAAGATACGCAGTATTTT.

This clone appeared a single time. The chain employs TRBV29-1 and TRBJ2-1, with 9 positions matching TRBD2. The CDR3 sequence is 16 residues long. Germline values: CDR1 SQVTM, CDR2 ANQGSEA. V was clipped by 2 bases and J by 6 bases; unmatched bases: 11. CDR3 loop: CSVETRGGANFNEQFF. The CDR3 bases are TGCAGCGTTGAAACACGCGGGGGGGCCAATTTCAATGAGCAGTTCTTC.

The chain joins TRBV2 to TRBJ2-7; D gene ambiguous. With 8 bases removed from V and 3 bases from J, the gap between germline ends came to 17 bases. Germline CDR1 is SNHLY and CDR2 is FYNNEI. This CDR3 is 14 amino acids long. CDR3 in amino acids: CASYTAQLGYEQYF. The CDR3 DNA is TGTGCCAGCTATACCGCTCAGCTGGGCTACGAGCAGTACTTC.

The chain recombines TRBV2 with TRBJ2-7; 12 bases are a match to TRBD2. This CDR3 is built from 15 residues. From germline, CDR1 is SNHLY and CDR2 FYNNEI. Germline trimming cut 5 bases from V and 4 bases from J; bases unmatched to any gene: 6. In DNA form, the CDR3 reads TGTGCCAGCAGTTTACTAGCGGGAGGTGATTACGAGCAGTACTTC. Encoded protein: CASSLLAGGDYEQYF.

The DNA for the CDR3 is TGCGCCAGCAGCTCGACCCGGGACAGGACCCTGAACACCGGGGAGCTGTTTTTT. This codes for CASSSTRDRTLNTGELFF. The chain is built from TRBV5-1 and TRBJ2-2; TRBD1 agrees at 8 bases. CDR3 length: 18 amino acids. Germline V gene data show CDR1 as SGHRS and CDR2 as YFSETQ. Trimming removed 3 bases from V and 1 base from J; junction bases left unmatched: 11.

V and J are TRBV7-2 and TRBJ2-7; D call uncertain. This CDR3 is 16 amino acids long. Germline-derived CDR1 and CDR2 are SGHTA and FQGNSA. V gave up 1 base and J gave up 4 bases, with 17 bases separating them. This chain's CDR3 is CASSLGPLRFLYEQYF. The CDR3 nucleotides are TGTGCCAGCAGCTTAGGGCCGCTCCGCTTTTTATACGAGCAGTACTTC.

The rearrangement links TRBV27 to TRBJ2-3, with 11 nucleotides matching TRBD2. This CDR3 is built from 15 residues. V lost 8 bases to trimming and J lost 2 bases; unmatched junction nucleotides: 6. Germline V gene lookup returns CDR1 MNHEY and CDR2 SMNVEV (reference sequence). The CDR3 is CASGPGLAVTDTQYF. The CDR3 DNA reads TGTGCCAGCGGCCCGGGACTAGCGGTCACAGATACGCAGTATTTT.

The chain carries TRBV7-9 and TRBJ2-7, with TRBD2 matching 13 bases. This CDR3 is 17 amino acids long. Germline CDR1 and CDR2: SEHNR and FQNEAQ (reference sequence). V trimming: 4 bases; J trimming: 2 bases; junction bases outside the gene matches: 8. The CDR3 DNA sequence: TGTGCCAGCAGCTCGACTAGCGGGGGGCCCACCGCCTACGAGCAGTACTTC. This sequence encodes CASSSTSGGPTAYEQYF.

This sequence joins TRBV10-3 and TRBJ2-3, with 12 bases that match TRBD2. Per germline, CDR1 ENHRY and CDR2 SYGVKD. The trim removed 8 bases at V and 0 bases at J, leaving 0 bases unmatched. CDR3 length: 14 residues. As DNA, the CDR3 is TGTGCCATCGGACTAGCGGGAAGCACAGATACGCAGTATTTT. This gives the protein CAIGLAGSTDTQYF.

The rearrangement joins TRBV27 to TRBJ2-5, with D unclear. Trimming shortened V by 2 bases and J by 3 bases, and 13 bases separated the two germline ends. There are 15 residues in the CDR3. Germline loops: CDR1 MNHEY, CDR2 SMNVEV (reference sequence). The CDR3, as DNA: TGTGCCAGCAGTTTAATGGGCGGTTCTAAAGAGACCCAGTACTTC. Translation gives CASSLMGGSKETQYF.

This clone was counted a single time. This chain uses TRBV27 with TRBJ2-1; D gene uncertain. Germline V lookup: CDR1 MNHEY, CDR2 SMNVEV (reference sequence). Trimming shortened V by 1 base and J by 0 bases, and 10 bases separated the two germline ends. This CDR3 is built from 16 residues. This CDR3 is CASSLYNTGSYNEQFF. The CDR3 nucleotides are TGTGCCAGCAGTTTATATAATACCGGCTCCTACAATGAGCAGTTCTTC.

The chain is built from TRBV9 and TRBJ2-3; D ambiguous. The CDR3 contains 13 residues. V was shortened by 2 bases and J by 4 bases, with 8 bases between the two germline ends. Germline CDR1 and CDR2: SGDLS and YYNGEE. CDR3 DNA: TGTGCCAGCAGCGTTGAAACGCCAGATACGCAGTATTTT. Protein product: CASSVETPDTQYF.

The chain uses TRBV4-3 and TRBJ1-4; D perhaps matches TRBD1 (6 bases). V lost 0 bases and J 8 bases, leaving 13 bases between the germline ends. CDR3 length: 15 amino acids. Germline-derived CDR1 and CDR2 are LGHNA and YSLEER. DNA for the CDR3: TGCGCCAGCAGCCAAGATTTGGGAACAGGGGAAAAACTGTTTTTT. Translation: CASSQDLGTGEKLFF.

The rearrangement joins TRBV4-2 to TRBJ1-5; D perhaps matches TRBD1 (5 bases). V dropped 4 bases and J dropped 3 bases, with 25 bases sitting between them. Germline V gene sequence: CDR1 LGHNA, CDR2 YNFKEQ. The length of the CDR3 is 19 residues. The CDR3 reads CASSLGVWGKARDNQPQHF. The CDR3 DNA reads TGTGCCAGCAGCCTGGGGGTGTGGGGGAAAGCTCGGGACAATCAGCCCCAGCATTTT.

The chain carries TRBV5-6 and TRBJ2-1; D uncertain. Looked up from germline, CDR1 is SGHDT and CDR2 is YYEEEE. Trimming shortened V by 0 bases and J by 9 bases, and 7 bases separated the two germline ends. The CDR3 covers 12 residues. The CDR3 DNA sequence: TGTGCCAGCAGCTTGGCCAATGTTGAGCAGTTCTTC. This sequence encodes CASSLANVEQFF.

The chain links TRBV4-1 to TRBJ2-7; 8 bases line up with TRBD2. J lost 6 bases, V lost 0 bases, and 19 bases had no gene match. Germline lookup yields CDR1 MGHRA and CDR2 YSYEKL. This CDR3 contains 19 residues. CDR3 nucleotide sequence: TGCGCCAGCAGCCAAGAAGAGATAGCGGGGCACCCTTCCCTCGTCGAGCAGTACTTC. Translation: CASSQEEIAGHPSLVEQYF.

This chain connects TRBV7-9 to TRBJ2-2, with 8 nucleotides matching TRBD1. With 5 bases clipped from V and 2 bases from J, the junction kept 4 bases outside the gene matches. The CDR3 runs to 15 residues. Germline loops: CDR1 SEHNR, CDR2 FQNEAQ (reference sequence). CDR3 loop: CASSQGQGNTGELFF. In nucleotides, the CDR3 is TGTGCCAGCAGCCAAGGACAGGGTAACACCGGGGAGCTGTTTTTT.

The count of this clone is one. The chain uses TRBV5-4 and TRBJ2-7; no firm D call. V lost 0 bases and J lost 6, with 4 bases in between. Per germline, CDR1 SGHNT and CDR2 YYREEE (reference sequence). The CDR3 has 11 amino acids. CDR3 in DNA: TGTGCCAGCAGCTTGGGGGGCGAGCAGTACTTC. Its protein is CASSLGGEQYF.

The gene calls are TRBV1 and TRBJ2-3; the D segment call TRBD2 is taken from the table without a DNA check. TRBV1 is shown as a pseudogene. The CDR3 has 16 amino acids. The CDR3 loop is CTSSQLTREGSFTQYF. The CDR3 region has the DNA TGCACCAGCAGCCAACTCACTCGGGAGGGAAGTTTTACGCAGTATTTT.

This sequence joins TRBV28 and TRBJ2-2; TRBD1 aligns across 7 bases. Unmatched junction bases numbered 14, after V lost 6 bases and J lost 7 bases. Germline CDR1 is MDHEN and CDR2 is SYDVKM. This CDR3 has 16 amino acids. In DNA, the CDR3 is TGTGCCAGCAGACGACTCCTGACAGGGTTGGGCGGGGAGCTGTTTTTT. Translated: CASRRLLTGLGGELFF.

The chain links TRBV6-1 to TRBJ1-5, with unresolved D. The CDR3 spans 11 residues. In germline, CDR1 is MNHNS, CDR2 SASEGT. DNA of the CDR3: TGTGCAGCGGATAGCAATCAGCCCCAGCATTTT. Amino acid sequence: CAADSNQPQHF.

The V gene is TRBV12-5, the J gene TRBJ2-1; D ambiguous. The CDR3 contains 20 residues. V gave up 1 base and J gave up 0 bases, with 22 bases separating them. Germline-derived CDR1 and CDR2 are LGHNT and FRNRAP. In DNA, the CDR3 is TGTGCTAGTGGTTTGGATCGACACCCAGGAAGCACACGCTCCTACAATGAGCAGTTCTTC. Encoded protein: CASGLDRHPGSTRSYNEQFF.

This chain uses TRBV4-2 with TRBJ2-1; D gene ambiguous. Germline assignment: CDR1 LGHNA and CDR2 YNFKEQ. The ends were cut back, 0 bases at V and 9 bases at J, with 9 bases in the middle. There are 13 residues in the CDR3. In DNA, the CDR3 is TGTGCCAGCAGCCAAGATGTAAATGGTGAGCAGTTCTTC. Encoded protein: CASSQDVNGEQFF.

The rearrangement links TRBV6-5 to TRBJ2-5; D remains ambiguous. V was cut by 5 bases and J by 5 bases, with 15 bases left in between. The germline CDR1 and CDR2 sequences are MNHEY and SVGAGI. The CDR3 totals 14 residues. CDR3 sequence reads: CASSPDLTEETQYF. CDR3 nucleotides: TGTGCCAGCAGTCCGGACCTTACCGAGGAGACCCAGTACTTC.

The DNA for the CDR3 is TGTGCCAGCAGCTTAGGTGCGAGGGGCGAGCAGTACTTC. This sequence encodes CASSLGARGEQYF. The gene calls are TRBV13 and TRBJ2-7; D may match TRBD1 or TRBD2 (5 bases each). The CDR3 has 13 amino acids. Trimming cost V 0 bases and J 6 bases, with 9 bases left between them. The germline V gene has CDR1 PRHDT and CDR2 FYEKMQ (reference sequence).

Here the CDR3 DNA reads TGTGCCAGCAGTTTCCTGGGTGGCACTGAAGCTTTCTTT. This sequence encodes CASSFLGGTEAFF. V and J are TRBV6-5 and TRBJ1-1; D is uncertain. V shed 4 bases and J shed 4 bases, with 10 bases lying between them. Germline lookup yields CDR1 MNHEY and CDR2 SVGAGI. This CDR3 is 13 amino acids long.

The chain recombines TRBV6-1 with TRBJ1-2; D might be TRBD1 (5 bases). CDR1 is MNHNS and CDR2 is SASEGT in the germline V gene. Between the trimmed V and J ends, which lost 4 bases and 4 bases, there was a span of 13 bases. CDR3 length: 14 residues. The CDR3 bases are TGTGCCAGCAGTGTAGTACACGGGACCTATGGCTACACCTTC. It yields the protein CASSVVHGTYGYTF.

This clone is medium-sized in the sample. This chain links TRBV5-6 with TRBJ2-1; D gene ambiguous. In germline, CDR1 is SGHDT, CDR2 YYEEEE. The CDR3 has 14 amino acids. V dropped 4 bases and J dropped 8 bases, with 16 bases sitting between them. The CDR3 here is CASSRARFVHEQFF. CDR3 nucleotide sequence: TGTGCCAGCAGCAGGGCCAGGTTTGTCCATGAGCAGTTCTTC.